A single sample gave rise to the 10 T cell receptor beta chains below, sequenced in a study of vaccination and CD4 T cells after COVID-19. Described treatment: approximately nine-day PBMC culture with coronavirus spike peptide pools or control peptides (ViraFEST assay). The antigens for these receptors are not known. With the Oncomine TCR Beta short-read assay, DNA from cultured CD4+ T cells was sequenced. MiXCR was run by TCRdb on the PCR reads, yielding one entry per CDR3 protein. The table lists over 10,000 distinct CDR3 sequences, around three fifths of them singletons. Sequences were obtained from CD4+ T cells from blood, cultured in vitro. These receptors all stem from a human donor who had recovered from COVID-19.

Here the CDR3 DNA reads TGCAGTGCTAGCATACACGGAAACTCTGGGGCCAACGTCCTGACTTTC. Its protein is CSASIHGNSGANVLTF. V is TRBV20-1 and J is TRBJ2-6; no definite D call. The V gene's germline CDR1 is DFQATT and CDR2 SNEGSKA (reference sequence). The V and J ends lost 3 bases and 0 bases respectively, with 12 bases between them. The CDR3 is made up of 16 amino acids.

This chain uses TRBV6-5 with TRBJ2-7; 7 bases match TRBD1. Germline CDR1 MNHEY, CDR2 SVGAGI. CDR3 length: 14 amino acids. The ends lost 4 bases at V and 5 bases at J; junction bases unmatched: 8. The CDR3 DNA reads as TGTGCCAGCAGTTCGACAGGGTCCTCTCACGAGCAGTACTTC. It encodes CASSSTGSSHEQYF.

The chain employs TRBV28 and TRBJ1-6; 9 nucleotides line up with TRBD1. The CDR3 contains 16 residues. V dropped 2 bases and J dropped 7; count of bases not matched to a gene: 6. Germline V CDR1 and CDR2: MDHEN, SYDVKM. The CDR3 protein is CASSLGQGLGNSPLHF. The CDR3 DNA reads TGTGCCAGCAGTTTAGGACAGGGGCTAGGGAATTCACCCCTCCACTTT. The full variable domain, its missing parts supplied by reference TRBV28 and TRBJ1-6, is DVKVTQSSRYLVKRTGEKVFLECVQDMDHENMFWYRQDPGLGLRLIYFSYDVKMKEKGDIPEGYSVSREKKERFSLILESASTNQTSMYLCASSLGQGLGNSPLHFGNGTRLTVT.

This chain uses TRBV20-1 with TRBJ2-2; D not certain. The CDR3 extends over 16 amino acids. V lost 0 bases, J lost 1 base, and 12 bases lay in between. Looked up from germline, CDR1 is DFQATT and CDR2 is SNEGSKA (reference sequence). DNA for the CDR3: TGCAGTGCTAGAGATTGGGTGTCTATGAACACCGGGGAGCTGTTTTTT. Its translation: CSARDWVSMNTGELFF.

Concerning this clonotype: One end of the junction is discordant with germline, which a read error may explain. The J gene is TRBJ2-1, the V gene TRBV20-1, with TRBD2 identical over 10 bases. The CDR3 is made up of 12 amino acids. Germline CDR1 and CDR2: DFQATT and SNEGSKA (reference sequence). The CDR3 DNA is TGCAGTGCAAGAGAAGCGGGAGGGCCTAGGGTCTTC. Its protein is CSAREAGGPRVF.

This clonotype showed up just once. The rearrangement links TRBV4-3 to TRBJ2-5, with TRBD1 matching over 12 bases. Germline-derived CDR1 and CDR2 are LGHNA and YSLEER. The CDR3 runs to 19 residues. V dropped 1 base and J dropped 0; count of bases not matched to a gene: 9. This CDR3 reads CASSQGAGTGGRYQETQYF. The CDR3 DNA follows: TGCGCCAGCAGCCAAGGGGCCGGGACAGGGGGCCGATACCAAGAGACCCAGTACTTC.

The rearrangement links TRBV28 to TRBJ2-5; 10 bases line up with TRBD1. J lost 1 base, V lost 4 bases, and 6 bases had no gene match. CDR3 length: 16 residues. Germline V CDR1 and CDR2: MDHEN, SYDVKM. Here the CDR3 DNA reads TGTGCCAGCAGTTATCCCGGGACAGGGGTCCAAGAGACCCAGTACTTC. Its translation is CASSYPGTGVQETQYF.

This clonotype was picked up a small number of times. As DNA, the CDR3 is TGTGCCAGCAGCTGGGGACAGGGCGGAGCAGATCAGCCCCAGCATTTT. This translates into CASSWGQGGADQPQHF. This chain joins TRBV7-2 and TRBJ1-5, with 9 bases identical to TRBD1. Germline loops: CDR1 SGHTA, CDR2 FQGNSA. Trimming cost V 4 bases and J 5 bases; bases outside gene matches: 9. This CDR3 region has 16 residues.

This clonotype was recorded a few times. The chain recombines TRBV6-5 with TRBJ1-1; D is ambiguous. V shed 2 bases and J shed 1 base, with 11 bases lying between them. The CDR3 is 15 amino acids. CDR1 is MNHEY and CDR2 is SVGAGI in the germline V gene. This CDR3 is CASSYAPGKNTEAFF. The CDR3 DNA reads as TGTGCCAGCAGTTACGCCCCGGGAAAGAACACTGAAGCTTTCTTT.

This chain joins TRBV20-1 and TRBJ1-5; D is uncertain. The CDR3 is 15 amino acids. Between the trimmed V and J ends, which lost 3 bases and 2 bases, there was a span of 14 bases. Germline V gene lookup returns CDR1 DFQATT and CDR2 SNEGSKA (reference sequence). CDR3 sequence: CSASGDGVGNQPQHF. CDR3 in DNA: TGCAGTGCTAGTGGGGATGGGGTCGGCAATCAGCCCCAGCATTTT.